This TCR beta chain is drawn from a study of blood T cell repertoires in COVID-19. Study context: Spain, Italy and the United States supplied samples that represented acute and convalescent COVID-19.

V was clipped by 3 bases and J by 7 bases, with 21 bases between them. Germline CDR1 and CDR2: MGHRA and YSYEKL. The CDR3 has 16 amino acids. Only in-frame clones appear in the TCRdb table, and some are missing; sequencing was by immunoSEQ multiplex PCR. This sample yields roughly 60,000 clones, of which approximately 80% are seen a single time; under 15% belongs to the top ten. Material for sequencing was peripheral blood. The receptor was isolated from a man older than 75 with acute or convalescent COVID-19. The rearrangement links TRBV4-1 to TRBJ1-2; the D gene is possibly TRBD1 (6 bases). The CDR3 DNA sequence: TGCGCCAGCAGCCACCGGACAGATTTTCAACGGAGTGGCTACACCTTC. Its protein is CASSHRTDFQRSGYTF.